The 21 T cell receptor beta chains below all came from one sample that was sequenced in a study of blood T cell repertoires in COVID-19. Here immunoSEQ multiplex PCR was the method, and the copy in TCRdb shows in-frame clones only, minus some. The sample lists hundreds of thousands of clones, nearly 90% occurring once. The sequencing sample was made of PBMCs or T cells enriched from blood (not recorded which). The receptor set was obtained from a woman in her 30s who had recovered from COVID-19.

The gene calls are TRBV28 and TRBJ1-5, with 7 bases identical to TRBD1. CDR3 length: 15 residues. Unmatched junction bases numbered 9, after V lost 5 bases and J lost 5 bases. Per the germline V gene, CDR1 is MDHEN and CDR2 is SYDVKM. This chain's CDR3 is CASSQYAGGYQPQHF. CDR3 in DNA: TGTGCCAGCAGTCAATATGCAGGGGGTTATCAGCCCCAGCATTTT.

J is TRBJ1-2 and V is TRBV7-9; D unclear. The CDR3 runs 13 residues. CDR1 SEHNR and CDR2 FQNEAQ come from the germline V gene (reference sequence). V lost 5 bases to trimming and J lost 8 bases, with 15 bases between them. The CDR3 spells CASSPMSRGGYTF. CDR3 coding DNA: TGTGCCAGCAGCCCAATGTCGAGAGGCGGCTACACCTTC.

J is TRBJ2-1 and V is TRBV11-2; 9 bases map to TRBD1. This CDR3 spans 17 amino acids. J lost 4 bases, V lost 1 base, and 8 bases had no gene match. Germline V lookup: CDR1 SGHAT, CDR2 FQNNGV. CDR3 residues: CASSLVAGTGKYNEQFF. CDR3 nucleotides: TGTGCCAGCAGCTTAGTGGCCGGGACAGGGAAGTACAATGAGCAGTTCTTC.

The rearrangement joins TRBV9 to TRBJ2-2; 7 bases are shared with TRBD1. The CDR3 is 14 amino acids. Germline values: CDR1 SGDLS, CDR2 YYNGEE. The J segment lost 3 bases and the V segment lost 7 bases, leaving 6 bases of the junction unmatched. The CDR3 nucleotides read TGTGCCAGCCACAGGACAGGAGACACCGGGGAGCTGTTTTTT. Translation: CASHRTGDTGELFF.

The J gene is TRBJ2-3, the V gene TRBV27; D unresolved. Trimming took off 5 bases at V and 2 bases at J, with 11 bases between the two ends. The CDR3 sequence is 14 residues long. In germline, CDR1 is MNHEY, CDR2 SMNVEV (reference sequence). The CDR3 DNA reads TGTGCCAGCAGTCCTTCTTATCCCACAGATACGCAGTATTTT. It specifies CASSPSYPTDTQYF.

The chain combines TRBV6-2 or TRBV6-3 with TRBJ1-1; no definite D call. Trimming shortened V by 6 bases and J by 5 bases, and 10 bases separated the two germline ends. Germline CDR1 is MNHEY and CDR2 is SVGEGT. The CDR3 length is 12 residues. DNA of the CDR3: TGTGCCAGCAGCCCTTCGAGGACTGAAGCTTTCTTT. Protein sequence: CASSPSRTEAFF.

The gene calls are TRBV5-1 and TRBJ1-1, with 7 bases that match TRBD1. The V and J ends lost 0 bases and 11 bases, in that order; junction bases with no gene match: 10. Germline V gene data show CDR1 as SGHRS and CDR2 as YFSETQ. This CDR3 has 14 amino acids. Here the CDR3 DNA reads TGCGCCAGCAGCTTGGGGACAGGCCCTAGGGGGGCTTTCTTT. Translated: CASSLGTGPRGAFF.

The chain combines TRBV7-3 with TRBJ1-2, with TRBD1 identical over 8 bases. The germline V gene has CDR1 SGHTA and CDR2 FQGTGA. The V segment lost 5 bases and the J segment 8 bases; nucleotides outside the gene matches: 13. The CDR3 contains 15 residues. In DNA, the CDR3 is TGTGCCAGCAGCCTCCATTCCAGGGGGCGAAGCGGCTACACCTTC. Translated: CASSLHSRGRSGYTF.

The chain links TRBV2 to TRBJ2-3, with a tentative D call TRBD1 (6 bases). The CDR3 runs 15 residues. The germline V gene has CDR1 SNHLY and CDR2 FYNNEI. V was trimmed by 4 bases and J by 4 bases, leaving 15 bases between them. For the CDR3, the DNA is TGTGCCAGCAGTGTCTCTACAGGGCGTTCAGATACGCAGTATTTT. This translates into CASSVSTGRSDTQYF.

The chain joins TRBV18 to TRBJ2-7; 12 bases line up with TRBD1. The CDR3 loop spans 16 amino acids. Germline CDR1 is KGHSH and CDR2 is LQKENI. With 3 bases clipped from V and 11 bases from J, the junction kept 14 bases outside the gene matches. As DNA, the CDR3 is TGTGCCAGCTCACCGAGTAAGGGACAGGGGGCCCTAGGAGAGTACTTC. The encoded protein is CASSPSKGQGALGEYF. Full variable domain (missing parts from reference TRBV18 and TRBJ2-7): NAGVMQNPRHLVRRRGQEARLRCSPMKGHSHVYWYRQLPEEGLKFMVYLQKENIIDESGMPKERFSAEFPKEGPSILRIQQVVRGDSAAYFCASSPSKGQGALGEYFGPGTRLTVT.

There are a few counts of this clone. The genes are TRBV27 and TRBJ2-3; no reliable D call. This CDR3 region has 13 residues. V gave up 3 bases and J gave up 4 bases, with 8 bases separating them. Germline lookup yields CDR1 MNHEY and CDR2 SMNVEV (reference sequence). The CDR3 DNA sequence: TGTGCCAGCAGTTTGTTAGATGCAGATACGCAGTATTTT. Translation gives CASSLLDADTQYF.

The chain links TRBV28 to TRBJ2-7; 7 bases align to TRBD1. In germline, CDR1 is MDHEN, CDR2 SYDVKM. V lost 4 bases to trimming and J lost 4 bases; unmatched junction nucleotides: 16. This CDR3 is 17 amino acids long. CDR3 coding DNA: TGTGCCAGCAGTTCCCCGATTGACAGGGTCGATAAGTACGAGCAGTACTTC. Translated: CASSSPIDRVDKYEQYF.

The rearrangement links TRBV2 to TRBJ2-1; 7 positions match TRBD2. The trim removed 8 bases at V and 6 bases at J, leaving 4 bases unmatched. There are 12 residues in the CDR3. Germline values: CDR1 SNHLY, CDR2 FYNNEI. The CDR3 DNA reads TGTGCCAGCGTCTGGGGGGGCAATGAGCAGTTCTTC. Its translation: CASVWGGNEQFF.

The V gene is TRBV5-1, the J gene TRBJ1-2; no clear D gene. Germline CDR1 reads SGHRS; CDR2 reads YFSETQ. CDR3 length: 12 residues. Trimming cost V 4 bases and J 4 bases, with 8 bases left between them. The CDR3 here is CASSPEGYGYTF. CDR3 sequence (DNA): TGCGCCAGCAGCCCGGAGGGCTATGGCTACACCTTC.

This clone was found once. The chain is built from TRBV15 and TRBJ2-7; 8 positions agree with TRBD2. Germline trimming cut 1 base from V and 2 bases from J; bases unmatched to any gene: 4. There are 15 residues in the CDR3. The V gene's germline CDR1 is LNHNV and CDR2 YYDKDF (reference sequence). DNA of the CDR3: TGTGCCACCAGCAGAGGACTAGCGAGCACCTACGAGCAGTACTTC. Translating gives CATSRGLASTYEQYF.

The chain recombines TRBV3-1 (or the pseudogene TRBV3-2) with TRBJ2-5; TRBD2 matches 11 bases. The CDR3 runs 15 residues. In germline, CDR1 is LGHDT, CDR2 YNNKEL (reference sequence). The trim removed 5 bases at V and 2 bases at J, leaving 4 bases unmatched. The CDR3 reads CASSEGLAEQETQYF. CDR3 DNA: TGTGCCAGCAGCGAGGGACTAGCGGAGCAAGAGACCCAGTACTTC.

The CDR3 nucleotides are TGTGCCAGCAGTCGAGGACAGAGCTCCTACAATGAGCAGTTCTTC. This translates into CASSRGQSSYNEQFF. This sequence joins TRBV2 and TRBJ2-1; D perhaps matches TRBD1 (6 bases). The germline V gene encodes CDR1 SNHLY and CDR2 FYNNEI. V was cut by 5 bases and J by 0 bases, with 11 bases left in between. This CDR3 comprises 15 residues. The whole variable domain, remainder taken from reference TRBV2 and TRBJ2-1, is EPEVTQTPSHQVTQMGQEVILRCVPISNHLYFYWYRQILGQKVEFLVSFYNNEISEKSEIFDDQFSVERPDGSNFTLKIRSTKLEDSAMYFCASSRGQSSYNEQFFGPGTRLTVL.

This chain uses TRBV5-1 with TRBJ2-2; TRBD1 agrees at 9 bases. CDR1 and CDR2 from the germline V gene are SGHRS and YFSETQ. The CDR3 length is 17 residues. Trimming removed 2 bases from V and 0 bases from J; junction bases left unmatched: 5. The CDR3 loop reads CASSFKGTGTNTGELFF. The CDR3 bases are TGCGCCAGCAGCTTTAAAGGGACAGGGACGAACACCGGGGAGCTGTTTTTT. The full variable domain, in which reference TRBV5-1 and TRBJ2-2 provide the parts outside the CDR3, is KAGVTQTPRYLIKTRGQQVTLSCSPISGHRSVSWYQQTPGQGLQFLFEYFSETQRNKGNFPGRFSGRQFSNSRSEMNVSTLELGDSALYLCASSFKGTGTNTGELFFGEGSRLTVL.

The V gene is TRBV28, the J gene TRBJ2-3, with a weak D call TRBD2 (6 bases). V was trimmed by 6 bases and J by 3 bases, leaving 22 bases between them. Germline lookup yields CDR1 MDHEN and CDR2 SYDVKM. The CDR3 has 17 residues. CDR3: CASSQILGGVSTDTQYF. CDR3 bases: TGTGCCAGCAGCCAAATCTTAGGCGGGGTATCGACAGATACGCAGTATTTT.

In this sample, this clone turned up once. This CDR3 is CASSLAQQGAGEQYF. The CDR3 nucleotides are TGCGCCAGCAGCTTGGCCCAACAGGGGGCTGGTGAGCAGTACTTC. This rearrangement joins TRBV5-1 to TRBJ2-7; 9 bases line up with TRBD1. The germline CDR1 and CDR2 sequences are SGHRS and YFSETQ. The CDR3 is 15 amino acids. V was clipped by 0 bases and J by 7 bases; unmatched bases: 8.

This clone was seen a single time. The chain is built from TRBV3-1 (or the pseudogene TRBV3-2) and TRBJ1-4; a weak D match, TRBD1 (6 bases). V lost 5 bases, J lost 4 bases, and 11 bases lay in between. Germline assignment: CDR1 LGHDT and CDR2 YNNKEL (reference sequence). The CDR3 is made up of 14 amino acids. CDR3 in DNA: TGTGCCAGCAGCACAGGGAGGGGTAATGAAAAACTGTTTTTT. Protein product: CASSTGRGNEKLFF.